The 16 T cell receptor beta chains below all came from one sample that was sequenced in a study of technical replicates of blood from a handful of donors. The table came from immunoSEQ multiplex PCR; TCRdb's copy has only in-frame clones and leaves some out. The data contain some 14,000 clones, roughly 83% of them singletons. Sample: PBMCs. These receptors were collected from a human donor in good health.

The CDR3 sequence is CAWTLSGSGVREQFF. CDR3 bases: TGTGCCTGGACTCTAAGCGGGAGTGGGGTAAGGGAGCAGTTCTTC. This chain connects TRBV30 to TRBJ2-1; TRBD2 agrees at 8 bases. The CDR3 has 15 amino acids. Trimming took 4 bases from V and 10 from J; bases not matched to a gene: 15. Germline lookup yields CDR1 GTSNPN and CDR2 SVGIG (reference sequence).

This chain uses TRBV28 with TRBJ1-5; D is uncertain. CDR1 MDHEN and CDR2 SYDVKM come from the germline V gene. V lost 6 bases, J lost 4 bases, and 10 bases lay in between. This CDR3 has 13 residues. This CDR3 reads CASSPPGNQPQHF. CDR3 nucleotides: TGTGCCAGCAGCCCCCCGGGAAATCAGCCCCAGCATTTT.

The count of this clone is one. The genes are TRBV4-2 and TRBJ2-7, with TRBD2 identical over 11 bases. This CDR3 is built from 16 residues. Per germline, CDR1 LGHNA and CDR2 YNFKEQ. Trimming removed 4 bases from V and 4 bases from J; junction bases left unmatched: 9. The CDR3 protein is CASSREGLAGRYEQYF. As DNA, the CDR3 is TGTGCCAGCAGCCGTGAAGGACTAGCGGGTCGGTACGAGCAGTACTTC.

This chain joins TRBV29-1 and TRBJ2-3, with TRBD2 identical over 11 bases. This CDR3 comprises 14 residues. The V gene's germline CDR1 is SQVTM and CDR2 ANQGSEA. J was trimmed by 4 bases and V by 2 bases; bases with no gene match: 2. The CDR3 is CSVETGLAADTQYF. CDR3 nucleotides: TGCAGCGTTGAAACGGGACTAGCGGCAGATACGCAGTATTTT.

This rearrangement joins TRBV7-8 to TRBJ2-1; TRBD2 aligns across 16 bases. Trimming took 0 bases from V and 8 from J; bases not matched to a gene: 4. Germline CDR1 SGHVS, CDR2 FQNEAQ. CDR3 length: 17 residues. CDR3 in DNA: TGTGCCAGCAGCTTAGCGGGACTAGCGGGAGGGTTCGATGAGCAGTTCTTC. It specifies CASSLAGLAGGFDEQFF.

Only one count was recorded for this clone. This sequence joins TRBV19 and TRBJ2-7; D unresolved. Trimming removed 2 bases from V and 0 bases from J, with 11 bases in between. From germline, CDR1 is LNHDA and CDR2 SQIVND (reference sequence). The CDR3 sequence is 15 residues long. Here the CDR3 reads CASSIKLSSSYEQYF. DNA for the CDR3: TGTGCCAGTAGTATAAAGCTTTCAAGCTCCTACGAGCAGTACTTC. Variable domain in full (rest from reference TRBV19 and TRBJ2-7): DGGITQSPKYLFRKEGQNVTLSCEQNLNHDAMYWYRQDPGQGLRLIYYSQIVNDFQKGDIAEGYSVSREKKESFPLTVTSAQKNPTAFYLCASSIKLSSSYEQYFGPGTRLTVT.

This clone was recorded a few times. The rearrangement uses TRBV7-6 and TRBJ2-1; 10 bases fit TRBD1. Losses at the gene ends were 3 bases for V and 4 bases for J; bases not matched to a gene: 9. The CDR3 spans 17 residues. Germline assignment: CDR1 SGHVS and CDR2 FNYEAQ. In DNA, the CDR3 is TGTGCCAGCAGCTTCCGGGACAGGGGCCGTCGGTACAATGAGCAGTTCTTC. It is translated as CASSFRDRGRRYNEQFF.

The J gene is TRBJ2-3, the V gene TRBV9, with TRBD2 matching 8 bases. V was clipped by 2 bases and J by 2 bases; unmatched bases: 4. Germline assignment: CDR1 SGDLS and CDR2 YYNGEE. CDR3 length: 15 residues. CDR3 in DNA: TGTGCCAGCAGCGTGAGCGGGAGCTCCACAGATACGCAGTATTTT. Protein sequence: CASSVSGSSTDTQYF.

The chain couples TRBV5-8 to TRBJ1-2, with 7 bases aligning to TRBD1. The CDR3 runs 16 residues. V was pared by 3 bases and J by 4 bases, with 12 bases of the junction left unmatched. The germline V gene encodes CDR1 SGHTS and CDR2 YDEGEE. CDR3 in DNA: TGTGCCAGCAGCTCGCGACAGGGCCTAGGTGGCTATGGCTACACCTTC. Encoded protein: CASSSRQGLGGYGYTF. Full variable domain (missing parts from reference TRBV5-8 and TRBJ1-2): EAGVTQSPTHLIKTRGQQATLRCSPISGHTSVYWYQQALGLGLQFLLWYDEGEERNRGNFPPRFSGRQFPNYSSELNVNALELEDSALYLCASSSRQGLGGYGYTFGSGTRLTVV.

The gene calls are TRBV7-8 and TRBJ2-5, with D tentatively TRBD1 (5 bases). CDR1 and CDR2 from the germline V gene are SGHVS and FQNEAQ. V gave up 4 bases and J gave up 0 bases, with 12 bases separating them. The CDR3 consists of 15 residues. CDR3 amino acids: CASSSVDRNQETQYF. The CDR3, as DNA: TGTGCCAGCAGCTCCGTTGACAGAAACCAAGAGACCCAGTACTTC.

This chain uses TRBV5-8 with TRBJ2-6; tentatively, D is TRBD2 (7 bases). The CDR3 length is 17 residues. Trimming pared 4 bases from V and 0 bases from J, leaving 14 bases between. CDR1 SGHTS and CDR2 YDEGEE come from the germline V gene. The CDR3 region is CASSTAGHFSGANVLTF. The CDR3 region has the DNA TGTGCCAGCAGCACAGCGGGACACTTCTCTGGGGCCAACGTCCTGACTTTC.

V and J are TRBV6-6 and TRBJ2-1; D perhaps matches TRBD1 (5 bases). Germline CDR1 is MNHNY and CDR2 is SVGAGI (reference sequence). The CDR3 is made up of 14 amino acids. V lost 7 bases and J 4 bases, leaving 14 bases between the germline ends. The CDR3 loop reads CASTPQGLYNEQFF. DNA of the CDR3: TGTGCCAGCACCCCCCAGGGCTTATACAATGAGCAGTTCTTC.

The chain couples TRBV6-1 to TRBJ2-2, with 8 bases identical to TRBD1. The CDR3 runs 18 residues. Trimming removed 4 bases from V and 0 bases from J; junction bases left unmatched: 10. CDR1 and CDR2 (germline): MNHNS, SASEGT. The chain's CDR3 is CASSVSGTGYANTGELFF. CDR3 nucleotides: TGTGCCAGCAGTGTGTCCGGGACAGGCTACGCGAACACCGGGGAGCTGTTTTTT.

J is TRBJ2-5 and V is TRBV28, with 11 bases aligning to TRBD2. Germline trimming cut 8 bases from V and 1 base from J; bases unmatched to any gene: 6. The CDR3 totals 15 residues. CDR1 is MDHEN, CDR2 SYDVKM, per germline. DNA for the CDR3: TGTGCCAGCGGCAGACTAGCGGGAAGCCAAGAGACCCAGTACTTC. It specifies CASGRLAGSQETQYF.

The chain has TRBV19 and TRBJ1-5; no clear D. CDR3 length: 15 amino acids. The germline CDR1 and CDR2 sequences are LNHDA and SQIVND (reference sequence). The V end was cut by 3 bases, the J end by 6 bases, with 15 bases between. The CDR3 sequence is CASSITLEGIQPQHF. The CDR3 coding sequence is TGTGCCAGTAGTATCACGCTTGAGGGAATTCAGCCCCAGCATTTT.

This sequence joins TRBV27 and TRBJ2-7, with D unclear. Germline-derived CDR1 and CDR2 are MNHEY and SMNVEV (reference sequence). The ends were cut back, 4 bases at V and 6 bases at J, with 7 bases in the middle. The CDR3 contains 11 residues. The CDR3 is CASSSGVEQYF. In DNA form, the CDR3 reads TGTGCCAGCAGTTCCGGTGTCGAGCAGTACTTC.